A single sample gave rise to the 16 T cell receptor beta chains below, sequenced in a study of T cell repertoires in cytomegalovirus infection. TCRdb reanalysed the reads using MiXCR and keeps one entry per CDR3 protein. The data show more than 30,000 distinct CDR3 sequences, over 50% seen once. For these receptors, no antigen is known. Sequenced here: CD8+ T cells from cultured PBMCs, sampled from culture after CMV antigen stimulation. Every receptor here comes from a human donor in good health (CMV status not recorded). Some clones in this sample may be carry-over from other donors' samples.

V gene TRBV7-9 combines with J gene TRBJ2-5; possible D gene TRBD2, 6 bases. The CDR3 runs to 14 residues. Germline V gene lookup returns CDR1 SEHNR and CDR2 FQNEAQ (reference sequence). The V and J ends lost 0 bases and 5 bases respectively, with 10 bases between them. The CDR3 is CASSLAERGETQYF. CDR3 in DNA: TGTGCCAGCAGCTTAGCGGAACGGGGGGAGACCCAGTACTTC.

The sample holds a few counts of this clonotype. The chain combines TRBV7-8 with TRBJ1-2; a weak D match, TRBD1 (6 bases). V lost 1 base, J lost 4 bases, and 16 bases lay in between. The CDR3 is 16 amino acids. Germline V gives CDR1 SGHVS, CDR2 FQNEAQ. As DNA, the CDR3 is TGTGCCAGCAGCTTAGATGATGGGGGGCGCTCCTATGGCTACACCTTC. Translating it yields CASSLDDGGRSYGYTF. Variable domain in full (rest from reference TRBV7-8 and TRBJ1-2): GAGVSQSPRYKVAKRGQDVALRCDPISGHVSLFWYQQALGQGPEFLTYFQNEAQLDKSGLPSDRFFAERPEGSVSTLKIQRTQQEDSAVYLCASSLDDGGRSYGYTFGSGTRLTVV.

This chain links TRBV11-1 with TRBJ2-5; TRBD2 matches 7 bases. Germline assignment: CDR1 SGHAT and CDR2 FQDESV (reference sequence). CDR3 length: 17 amino acids. The J segment lost 0 bases and the V segment lost 6 bases, leaving 13 bases of the junction unmatched. The CDR3 reads CASSSIVSGSDQETQYF. DNA of the CDR3: TGTGCCAGCAGTTCAATTGTTAGCGGGTCCGACCAAGAGACCCAGTACTTC.

The table lists this clonotype with a few counts. V and J are TRBV20-1 and TRBJ1-5; the match to TRBD1 covers 7 bases. This CDR3 has 15 residues. Trimming at V came to 6 bases and at J to 3 bases, leaving 11 bases not matched to a gene. Germline V CDR1 and CDR2: DFQATT, SNEGSKA (reference sequence). In DNA, the CDR3 is TGCAGTGCCCATAGGAAGGGACAGTACAATCAGCCCCAGCATTTT. Amino acid sequence: CSAHRKGQYNQPQHF.

The chain has TRBV2 and TRBJ2-7, with D possibly TRBD1 on 6 matching bases. V was trimmed by 6 bases and J by 2 bases, leaving 11 bases between them. CDR1 and CDR2 from the germline V gene are SNHLY and FYNNEI. The CDR3 is 13 residues long. DNA for the CDR3: TGTGCCAGCAGCGGCAGGGGACCCTACGAGCAGTACTTC. Translating it yields CASSGRGPYEQYF.

The J gene is TRBJ2-2, the V gene TRBV19; D ambiguous. V was pared by 5 bases and J by 1 base, with 8 bases between. Germline values: CDR1 LNHDA, CDR2 SQIVND (reference sequence). This CDR3 comprises 14 residues. The CDR3 sequence: CASSWSGNTGELFF. The DNA of the CDR3 is TGTGCCAGTAGTTGGTCCGGGAACACCGGGGAGCTGTTTTTT.

The gene calls are TRBV7-2 and TRBJ1-1; D possibly corresponds to TRBD1 (5 bases). Germline assignment: CDR1 SGHTA and CDR2 FQGNSA. The length of the CDR3 is 13 residues. The V end was cut by 8 bases, the J end by 3 bases, with 13 bases between. The CDR3 DNA is TGTGCCAGCGGTTCAGGGTCGGACACTGAAGCTTTCTTT. As protein: CASGSGSDTEAFF. The full variable domain, rest sourced from reference TRBV7-2 and TRBJ1-1, is GAGVSQSPSNKVTEKGKDVELRCDPISGHTALYWYRQSLGQGLEFLIYFQGNSAPDKSGLPSDRFSAERTGGSVSTLTIQRTQQEDSAVYLCASGSGSDTEAFFGQGTRLTVV.

This chain uses TRBV15 with TRBJ1-6; D ambiguous. Trimming took 2 bases from V and 4 from J, leaving 15 bases between them. The CDR3 is made up of 17 amino acids. Per the germline V gene, CDR1 is LNHNV and CDR2 is YYDKDF (reference sequence). The CDR3 spells CATSRSLDRSYNSPLHF. As DNA, the CDR3 is TGTGCCACCAGCAGAAGTCTCGATCGCAGTTATAATTCACCCCTCCACTTT.

This clonotype was recorded at least ten times. V usage is TRBV7-6 and J usage is TRBJ2-1; 9 bases are shared with TRBD2. This CDR3 is 16 amino acids long. The germline V gene encodes CDR1 SGHVS and CDR2 FNYEAQ. Trimming at V came to 1 base and at J to 7 bases, leaving 8 bases not matched to a gene. For the CDR3, the DNA is TGTGCCAGCAGCTTAGAGTCTAGCGGGAACCAAAATGAGCAGTTCTTC. Protein sequence: CASSLESSGNQNEQFF. The whole variable domain, remainder taken from reference TRBV7-6 and TRBJ2-1, is GAGVSQSPRYKVTKRGQDVALRCDPISGHVSLYWYRQALGQGPEFLTYFNYEAQQDKSGLPNDRFSAERPEGSISTLTIQRTEQRDSAMYRCASSLESSGNQNEQFFGPGTRLTVL.

This clonotype showed up just a few times. The rearrangement joins TRBV7-2 to TRBJ2-7; D gene ambiguous. Trimming removed 4 bases from V and 5 bases from J, with 18 bases in between. The germline V gene has CDR1 SGHTA and CDR2 FQGNSA. This CDR3 spans 15 amino acids. CDR3 sequence (DNA): TGTGCCAGCAGCTCCCTCCGGTGGGGTCACGACGAGCAGTACTTC. Its translation is CASSSLRWGHDEQYF.

V and J are TRBV7-9 and TRBJ2-5; D is unclear. The CDR3 has 12 amino acids. Germline V gene lookup returns CDR1 SEHNR and CDR2 FQNEAQ (reference sequence). V was clipped by 7 bases and J by 7 bases, with 13 bases between them. The CDR3 reads CASMGGLGTQYF. The CDR3 DNA reads as TGTGCCAGCATGGGCGGTTTGGGGACCCAGTACTTC.

The J gene is TRBJ2-5, the V gene TRBV7-6, with D tentatively TRBD1 (6 bases). This CDR3 contains 17 residues. CDR1 and CDR2 (germline): SGHVS, FNYEAQ. Trimming took off 4 bases at V and 0 bases at J, with 18 bases between the two ends. CDR3 sequence: CASSSSRTERNQETQYF. The CDR3 nucleotides are TGTGCCAGCAGCTCCTCTCGGACAGAACGAAACCAAGAGACCCAGTACTTC.

This clonotype was seen more than once but under ten times. V and J are TRBV7-2 and TRBJ2-7; D is possibly TRBD1 (5 bases). The CDR3 consists of 12 residues. The V end was cut by 2 bases, the J end by 4 bases, with 6 bases between. The germline V gene encodes CDR1 SGHTA and CDR2 FQGNSA. The CDR3 spells CASSLSGYEQYF. CDR3 DNA: TGTGCCAGCAGCTTATCAGGGTACGAGCAGTACTTC.

This chain uses TRBV7-2 with TRBJ2-2; D unresolved. The CDR3 has 12 amino acids. Trimming took off 4 bases at V and 5 bases at J, with 5 bases between the two ends. The germline CDR1 and CDR2 sequences are SGHTA and FQGNSA. The CDR3 DNA is TGTGCCAGCAGCTCACTGACCGGGGAGCTGTTTTTT. Protein product: CASSSLTGELFF.

The rearrangement links TRBV6-6 to TRBJ1-5; D remains unclear. The length of the CDR3 is 15 residues. Germline CDR1 is MNHNY and CDR2 is SVGAGI (reference sequence). V lost 0 bases and J 3 bases, leaving 9 bases between the germline ends. Here the CDR3 reads CASSYSLEDNQPQHF. The CDR3 bases are TGTGCCAGCAGTTACTCGCTGGAGGACAATCAGCCCCAGCATTTT.

V and J are TRBV15 and TRBJ2-3; TRBD2 might be the D (5 bases). V was pared by 2 bases and J by 4 bases, with 16 bases between. The germline V gene encodes CDR1 LNHNV and CDR2 YYDKDF (reference sequence). The CDR3 covers 16 residues. The CDR3 sequence: CATSRRKVGAPDTQYF. The CDR3 DNA follows: TGTGCCACCAGCAGACGGAAAGTGGGAGCTCCAGATACGCAGTATTTT.